This T cell receptor beta chain derives from a study of radiotherapy plus CTLA-4 blockade in lung cancer. The J segment lost 4 bases and the V segment lost 4 bases, leaving 13 bases of the junction unmatched. There are 17 residues in the CDR3. CDR1 is SGHRS, CDR2 YFSETQ, per germline. Treatment of patients with chemo-refractory metastatic non-small-cell lung cancer consisted of focal radiation plus CTLA-4 blockade with ipilimumab. This table comes from immunoSEQ multiplex PCR, and its TCRdb copy is limited to in-frame clones, with some not included. In the table there are around 72,000 clones, around four fifths of which are singletons.

V gene TRBV5-1 combines with J gene TRBJ2-1; 8 nucleotides line up with TRBD2. Source: peripheral blood, taken from a patient treated with radiotherapy plus ipilimumab. This clonotype originated in a human donor with non-small cell lung cancer who had a complete response to radiotherapy plus ipilimumab. The CDR3 reads CASSPRGEREKYNEQFF. CDR3 DNA: TGCGCCAGCAGCCCCAGAGGGGAGCGGGAGAAATACAATGAGCAGTTCTTC.